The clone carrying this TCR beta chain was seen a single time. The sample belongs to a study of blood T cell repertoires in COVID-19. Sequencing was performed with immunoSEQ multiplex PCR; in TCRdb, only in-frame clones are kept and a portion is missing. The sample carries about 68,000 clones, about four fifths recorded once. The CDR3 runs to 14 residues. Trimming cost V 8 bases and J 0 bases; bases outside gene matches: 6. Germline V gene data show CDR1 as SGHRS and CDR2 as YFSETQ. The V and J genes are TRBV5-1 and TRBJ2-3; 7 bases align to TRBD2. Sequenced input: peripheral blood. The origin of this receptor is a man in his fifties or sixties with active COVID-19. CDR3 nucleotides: TGCGCCAGTAGCGGGCCAGGGAGCACAGATACGCAGTATTTT. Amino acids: CASSGPGSTDTQYF.